The T cell receptor beta chain described here comes from a study of cytomegalovirus exposure and HLA in healthy donors. Study-wide background: Later, an analysis reported that the 130 or so validation repertoires had used the same platform as the 666 first-cohort repertoires.

Comment on this clone: What it binds is not known.

Study-wide results and caveats: The authors listed 180 or so TCR beta chains as cytomegalovirus-associated. Published work reported that the classifier diagnosed cytomegalovirus status with high specificity and sensitivity.

TCRdb's table, derived via immunoSEQ multiplex PCR, lists solely in-frame clones and lacks some. The sample shows hundreds of thousands of clones, more than 75% of them seen only once. CDR1 is MDHEN, CDR2 SYDVKM, per germline. V trimming: 3 bases; J trimming: 8 bases; junction bases outside the gene matches: 10. This CDR3 region has 16 residues. This rearrangement joins TRBV28 to TRBJ2-1, with TRBD2 matching 10 bases. Input material: PBMCs. The receptor comes from a woman aged 18-29 years in good health and CMV-seronegative. Here the CDR3 DNA reads TGTGCCAGCAGTTTTCAGCGGGAGGGCACTGGGGATGAGCAGTTCTTC. Translating gives CASSFQREGTGDEQFF.